This record covers a single T cell receptor (beta chain). Its matching antigen is unknown. The sample belongs to a study of cytomegalovirus exposure and HLA in healthy donors. Broader study findings: The study had only CMV serostatus as immune exposure information. Indistinguishability led to the exclusion of some V segments, TRBV6-2 and TRBV6-3 included.

The CDR3 totals 16 residues. The V and J ends lost 0 bases and 0 bases respectively, with 9 bases between them. In germline, CDR1 is MNHEY, CDR2 SVGAGI. PCR primers comprised 60 Vbeta and 13 Jbeta primers. Profiled with immunoSEQ multiplex PCR; TCRdb holds only in-frame clones, not every one. This sample has approximately 110,000 clones, with around 75% found just once. The gene calls are TRBV6-5 and TRBJ2-1; no firm D call. This TCR was recovered from a man aged 35 to 55 in good health and CMV-seronegative. Sequences were obtained from PBMCs. This CDR3 is CASSYSTTASYNEQFF. The CDR3 DNA follows: TGTGCCAGCAGTTACTCGACAACAGCCTCCTACAATGAGCAGTTCTTC.